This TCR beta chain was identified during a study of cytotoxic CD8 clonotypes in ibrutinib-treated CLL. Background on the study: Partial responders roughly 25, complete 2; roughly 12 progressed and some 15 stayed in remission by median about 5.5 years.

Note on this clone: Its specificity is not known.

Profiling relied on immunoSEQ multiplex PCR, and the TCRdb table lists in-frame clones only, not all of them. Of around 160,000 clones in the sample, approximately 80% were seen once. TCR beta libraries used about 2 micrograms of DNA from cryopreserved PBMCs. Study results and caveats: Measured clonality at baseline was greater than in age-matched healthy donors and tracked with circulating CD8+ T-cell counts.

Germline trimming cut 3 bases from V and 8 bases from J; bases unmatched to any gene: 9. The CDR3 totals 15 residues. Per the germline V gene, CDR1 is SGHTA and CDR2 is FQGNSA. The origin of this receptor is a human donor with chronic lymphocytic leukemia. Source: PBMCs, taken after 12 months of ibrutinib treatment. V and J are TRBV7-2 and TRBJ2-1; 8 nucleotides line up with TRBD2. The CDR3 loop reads CASSLLSGSLHEQFF. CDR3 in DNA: TGTGCCAGCAGCTTGTTAAGCGGGAGTCTCCATGAGCAGTTCTTC.